A single sample gave rise to the 11 T cell receptor beta chains below, sequenced in a study of technical replicates of blood from a handful of donors. The assay was immunoSEQ multiplex PCR, and TCRdb's table has in-frame clones only and misses some. The sample contains over 80,000 clones, 95% to 96% of which appear only once. The material sequenced was T cells isolated from PBMCs. The source is a human donor in good health.

This clone occurred a few times. The V gene is TRBV5-6, the J gene TRBJ1-1; 7 bases are shared with TRBD1. V trimming: 5 bases; J trimming: 7 bases; junction bases outside the gene matches: 8. The CDR3 contains 13 residues. Per the germline V gene, CDR1 is SGHDT and CDR2 is YYEEEE. DNA for the CDR3: TGTGCCAGCAGTTCCTTAAGGGACAGTGAAGCTTTCTTT. Protein product: CASSSLRDSEAFF.

The CDR3 bases are TGTGCCAGCAAGATGCCGGGACAGGGGAAAGAGACCCAGTACTTC. Translating it yields CASKMPGQGKETQYF. The rearrangement uses TRBV27 and TRBJ2-5; TRBD1 agrees at 10 bases. Per germline, CDR1 MNHEY and CDR2 SMNVEV (reference sequence). The CDR3 totals 15 residues. V gave up 7 bases and J gave up 3 bases; unmatched junction bases: 8.

The V and J genes are TRBV29-1 and TRBJ2-1; tentative D call: TRBD2 (5 bases). The CDR3 is made up of 15 amino acids. Germline V gives CDR1 SQVTM, CDR2 ANQGSEA. Between the trimmed V and J ends, which lost 0 bases and 2 bases, there was a span of 11 bases. CDR3 sequence (DNA): TGCAGCGTTGAAGACCGAGGACTCCCCTACAATGAGCAGTTCTTC. Protein product: CSVEDRGLPYNEQFF.

The gene calls are TRBV5-6 and TRBJ1-1; D unresolved. CDR3 length equals 14 residues. Germline V lookup: CDR1 SGHDT, CDR2 YYEEEE. V gave up 6 bases and J gave up 0 bases, with 12 bases separating them. This CDR3 reads CASTLFGMNTEAFF. The CDR3 nucleotides are TGTGCCAGCACCCTCTTCGGGATGAACACTGAAGCTTTCTTT.

The chain has TRBV2 and TRBJ2-1, with TRBD2 matching 9 bases. Looked up from germline, CDR1 is SNHLY and CDR2 is FYNNEI. The V gene end was trimmed by 8 bases and the J gene end by 3 bases; junction bases not matched to a gene: 8. CDR3 length equals 15 residues. CDR3 protein: CASEGLAEIYNEQFF. DNA of the CDR3: TGTGCCAGCGAGGGACTAGCAGAAATCTACAATGAGCAGTTCTTC. Together with reference TRBV2 and TRBJ2-1, the CDR3 gives the full variable domain: EPEVTQTPSHQVTQMGQEVILRCVPISNHLYFYWYRQILGQKVEFLVSFYNNEISEKSEIFDDQFSVERPDGSNFTLKIRSTKLEDSAMYFCASEGLAEIYNEQFFGPGTRLTVL.

J is TRBJ1-2 and V is TRBV28; the match to TRBD1 covers 8 bases. There are 14 residues in the CDR3. Germline V gene lookup returns CDR1 MDHEN and CDR2 SYDVKM. V lost 6 bases to trimming and J lost 8 bases; unmatched junction nucleotides: 11. In nucleotides, the CDR3 is TGTGCCAGCAGACGGACAGGGACGATTCGGGGCTACACCTTC. Translating it yields CASRRTGTIRGYTF.

The genes are TRBV6-1 and TRBJ2-1, with 9 nucleotides matching TRBD1. The CDR3 is 16 amino acids. Germline values: CDR1 MNHNS, CDR2 SASEGT. Unmatched junction bases numbered 13, after V lost 4 bases and J lost 9 bases. CDR3 loop: CASSVGSWTGVPEQFF. Here the CDR3 DNA reads TGTGCCAGCAGTGTGGGAAGCTGGACAGGGGTCCCTGAGCAGTTCTTC.

The chain employs TRBV28 and TRBJ1-2; D gene uncertain. The ends were cut back, 8 bases at V and 6 bases at J, with 16 bases in the middle. Per germline, CDR1 MDHEN and CDR2 SYDVKM. The CDR3 consists of 13 residues. In nucleotides, the CDR3 is TGTGCCAGCTCCGGCCGACTCTACCATGGCTACACCTTC. Its protein product is CASSGRLYHGYTF.

The rearrangement joins TRBV30 to TRBJ2-1; 7 bases agree with TRBD2. V shed 1 base, J shed 13 bases, and the junction held 7 bases outside the gene matches. CDR1 and CDR2 (germline): GTSNPN, SVGIG (reference sequence). The CDR3 has 12 amino acids. CDR3 nucleotides: TGTGCCTGGAGTGGGCTAGCGGTTATCCAGTTCTTC. Translated: CAWSGLAVIQFF.

The genes are TRBV2 and TRBJ2-7, with TRBD2 identical over 9 bases. Germline lookup yields CDR1 SNHLY and CDR2 FYNNEI. The CDR3 runs to 13 residues. V lost 4 bases and J lost 2; bases outside the gene matches: 0. The CDR3 nucleotides read TGTGCCAGCAGTGGCGGGAGGGCCTACGAGCAGTACTTC. Its protein is CASSGGRAYEQYF.

The chain uses TRBV6-5 and TRBJ2-1, with D possibly being TRBD2 (6 bases). Germline V gives CDR1 MNHEY, CDR2 SVGAGI. The CDR3 extends over 13 amino acids. The V and J ends lost 5 bases and 10 bases respectively, with 15 bases between them. The CDR3 loop reads CASSAGLTGEQFF. The CDR3 nucleotides are TGTGCCAGCAGTGCGGGACTGACCGGGGAGCAGTTCTTC.